Listed below are T cell receptor beta chains from one sample, sequenced in a study of blood T cell repertoires in COVID-19. TCRdb keeps only in-frame clones here, not all; method: immunoSEQ multiplex PCR. This table has about 81,000 clones, nearly 95% appearing once. Sequencing was done on a sample of peripheral blood. Receptors were obtained from a human donor with active COVID-19. The donor label of this sample is uncertain. CDR3s include the opening cysteine and the closing phenylalanine or tryptophan. D genes are given only for firm matches. Size is omitted from some rows. Given values are once, few, many or a class for expanded clones.

D gene	J gene	clone size	V gene	CDR3 protein	CDR3 DNA
.	TRBJ1-1	.	TRBV19	CASSTTGKGTEAFF	TGTGCCAGTAGCACTACAGGGAAGGGGACTGAAGCTTTCTTT
TRBD2	TRBJ2-3	.	TRBV7-2	CASSLDLPGLAGGADTQYF	TGTGCCAGCAGCTTAGACCTTCCCGGACTAGCGGGGGGTGCAGATACGCAGTATTTT
.	TRBJ2-1	.	TRBV19	CASSRRQEADRKRYNEQFF	TGTGCCAGTAGCCGACGACAGGAGGCCGACAGGAAGAGATACAATGAGCAGTTCTTC
.	TRBJ2-2	.	TRBV2	CASSEESTGELFF	TGTGCCAGCAGTGAGGAGAGCACCGGGGAGCTGTTTTTT
.	TRBJ1-4	.	TRBV2	CASTRGGEGEKLFF	TGTGCCAGCACCCGGGGAGGGGAGGGTGAAAAACTGTTTTTT
.	TRBJ2-3	.	TRBV7-2	CASSLAQGTDTQYF	TGTGCCAGCAGCTTAGCACAGGGAACAGATACGCAGTATTTT
.	TRBJ2-4	.	TRBV6-7	CASSFLEGKWTKNIQYF	TGTGCCAGCTCCTTTCTGGAGGGAAAATGGACCAAAAACATTCAGTACTTC
.	TRBJ1-5	.	TRBV19	CASSMLGAGNQPQHF	TGTGCCAGTAGCATGCTAGGTGCAGGCAATCAGCCCCAGCATTTT
TRBD2	TRBJ2-3	.	TRBV11-3	CASSLVAGGRTDTQYF	TGTGCCAGCAGCTTAGTGGCGGGGGGGAGGACAGATACGCAGTATTTT
TRBD1	TRBJ1-1	.	TRBV12-3/TRBV12-4	CASNRQGVAFF	TGTGCCAGCAACCGACAGGGGGTAGCTTTCTTT
TRBD1	TRBJ1-6	.	TRBV18	CASSGQGADSPLHF	TGTGCCAGCTCCGGACAGGGGGCTGATTCACCCCTCCACTTT
.	TRBJ2-2	.	TRBV5-5	CASSLDSWNTGELFF	TGTGCCAGCAGCTTGGACTCATGGAACACCGGGGAGCTGTTTTTT
TRBD2	TRBJ2-7	.	TRBV11-3	CASSRGAGGYEQYF	TGTGCCAGCAGCCGGGGGGCGGGAGGTTACGAGCAGTACTTC
.	TRBJ2-1	.	TRBV4-1	CASISEARGGASVEQFF	TGCGCCAGCATCTCGGAGGCGAGGGGGGGCGCGTCAGTAGAGCAGTTCTTC
TRBD1	TRBJ1-2	.	TRBV19	CASSPTGMVYGYTF	TGTGCCAGTAGCCCGACAGGGATGGTCTATGGCTACACCTTC
TRBD1	TRBJ1-3	.	TRBV6-5	CASSTGVGNTIYF	TGTGCCAGCAGTACAGGGGTAGGAAACACCATATATTTT
TRBD2	TRBJ2-7	.	TRBV7-2	CASSSGLAWRYEQYF	TGTGCCAGCAGCTCTGGACTAGCTTGGCGCTACGAGCAGTACTTC
TRBD1	TRBJ1-2	.	TRBV5-1	CASSLLTGQGYNYGYTF	TGCGCCAGCAGCTTGCTTACCGGACAGGGGTATAACTATGGCTACACCTTC
TRBD2	TRBJ2-5	.	TRBV4-1	CASSRGTSGYQETQYF	TGCGCCAGCAGCCGGGGGACTAGCGGGTATCAAGAGACCCAGTACTTC
.	TRBJ1-2	.	TRBV14	CASSQELFLFGGYTF	TGTGCCAGCAGCCAAGAGCTATTCCTATTCGGTGGCTACACCTTC
.	TRBJ2-7	.	TRBV5-1	CASSLDSNEQYF	TGCGCCAGCAGCTTGGACTCAAACGAGCAGTACTTC
.	TRBJ2-5	.	TRBV19	CASSIGDIRQETQYF	TGTGCCAGTAGTATAGGGGACATCCGCCAAGAGACCCAGTACTTC
TRBD1	TRBJ1-2	.	TRBV5-1	CASSLGQSYGYTF	TGCGCCAGCAGCCTGGGACAGTCCTATGGCTACACCTTC
TRBD1	TRBJ1-4	once	TRBV6-5	CASSYSGQGGEKLFF	TGTGCCAGCAGTTACAGCGGACAGGGAGGCGAAAAACTGTTTTTT
TRBD2	TRBJ2-7	.	TRBV24-1	CATSDPGRSSYEQYF	TGTGCCACCAGTGATCCCGGGAGGAGCTCCTACGAGCAGTACTTC
.	TRBJ1-2	.	TRBV4-1	CASSQARVLNYGYTF	TGCGCCAGCAGCCAAGCCAGGGTGCTGAACTATGGCTACACCTTC